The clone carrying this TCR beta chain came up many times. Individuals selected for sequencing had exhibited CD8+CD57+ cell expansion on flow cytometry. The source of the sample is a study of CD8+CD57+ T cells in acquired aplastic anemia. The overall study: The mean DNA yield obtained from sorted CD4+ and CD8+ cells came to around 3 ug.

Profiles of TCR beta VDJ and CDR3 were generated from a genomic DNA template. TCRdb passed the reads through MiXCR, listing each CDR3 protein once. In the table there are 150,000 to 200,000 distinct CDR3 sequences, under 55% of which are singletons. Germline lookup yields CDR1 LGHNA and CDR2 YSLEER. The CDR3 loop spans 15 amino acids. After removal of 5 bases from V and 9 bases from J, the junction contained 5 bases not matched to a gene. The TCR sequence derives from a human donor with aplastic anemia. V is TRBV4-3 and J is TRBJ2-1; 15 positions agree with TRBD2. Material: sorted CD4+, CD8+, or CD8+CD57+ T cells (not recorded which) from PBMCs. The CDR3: CASSFGTSGRPEQFF. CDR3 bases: TGCGCCAGCAGCTTTGGGACTAGCGGGAGGCCTGAGCAGTTCTTC.